This T cell receptor beta chain is drawn from a study of T cell changes during pregnancy in multiple sclerosis. The CDR3 totals 17 residues. Germline CDR1 is MGHRA and CDR2 is YSYEKL. The V end was cut by 1 base, the J end by 1 base, with 16 bases between. This table comes from immunoSEQ multiplex PCR, and its TCRdb copy is limited to in-frame clones, with some not included. Of 70,000 to 95,000 clones in the sample, roughly 93% are singletons; the top ten hold about 4.5%. The rearrangement links TRBV4-1 to TRBJ2-5; D gene unclear. Here the sequenced sample was peripheral blood, taken in the first trimester of pregnancy. This clonotype originated in a female donor with multiple sclerosis, enrolled in a pregnancy study. The CDR3 spells CASSQGPKERSQETQYF. The CDR3 region has the DNA TGCGCCAGCAGCCAAGGTCCAAAGGAGCGTAGCCAAGAGACCCAGTACTTC.